Sequencing of this T cell receptor (beta chain) was carried out in a study of blood T cell repertoires in COVID-19. At the level of the study: PBMCs, B-cell-depleted T cells, or T cells provided the cDNA or gDNA that made up the material.

Germline CDR1 reads LGHDT; CDR2 reads YNNKEL (reference sequence). This CDR3 is 18 amino acids long. After removal of 4 bases from V and 3 bases from J, the junction contained 18 bases not matched to a gene. TCRdb's copy holds only in-frame clones and misses some; the assay was immunoSEQ multiplex PCR. The table records hundreds of thousands of clones, around 86% of them present only once. The clonotype comes from a man younger than 45 who had recovered from COVID-19. Sequenced material: PBMCs or T cells enriched from blood (not recorded which). The chain carries TRBV3-1 (or the pseudogene TRBV3-2) and TRBJ2-7, with 7 bases fitting TRBD2. CDR3 sequence reads: CASSRFPVGSGVVYEQYF. CDR3 coding DNA: TGTGCCAGCAGCCGCTTCCCCGTGGGCAGCGGGGTCGTCTACGAGCAGTACTTC.